The 19 T cell receptor beta chains given below trace back to one sample, sequenced in a study of T-cell reconstitution after alpha-beta-depleted transplantation in children. The authors prepared the TCRbeta library with unique molecular identifiers. TCRdb re-analysed the PCR reads in MiXCR, keeping a single row per CDR3 protein. Among roughly 790,000 distinct CDR3 sequences listed, around 17% were seen once. This specimen consisted of PBMCs, mostly from graft donor cells, obtained 360 days after TCRalphabeta/CD19-depleted stem cell transplant. These receptors were collected from a male patient between 5 and 17 years old who had a stem cell transplant for acute lymphoblastic leukemia, so the T cells may come from the graft donor.

This clonotype has ten or more counts. The chain carries TRBV15 and TRBJ2-3, with TRBD1 matching over 8 bases. The CDR3 length is 16 residues. In germline, CDR1 is LNHNV, CDR2 YYDKDF (reference sequence). The V segment lost 2 bases and the J segment 0 bases; nucleotides outside the gene matches: 4. Written as DNA, the CDR3 is TGTGCCACCAGCAGATCCAGGGGGCCTAGCACAGATACGCAGTATTTT. This translates into CATSRSRGPSTDTQYF.

V gene TRBV18 combines with J gene TRBJ2-7; the D is unclear. This CDR3 comprises 14 residues. Trimming took off 3 bases at V and 5 bases at J, with 14 bases between the two ends. Per the germline V gene, CDR1 is KGHSH and CDR2 is LQKENI. The CDR3: CASSPEPRWDEQYF. In nucleotides, the CDR3 is TGTGCCAGCTCACCGGAACCACGGTGGGACGAGCAGTACTTC.

The sample holds a few counts of this clonotype. The chain uses TRBV5-5 and TRBJ2-1; TRBD2 might be the D (5 bases). Germline loops: CDR1 SGHKS, CDR2 YYEKEE (reference sequence). V dropped 4 bases and J dropped 10 bases, with 12 bases sitting between them. CDR3 length: 12 residues. The CDR3 nucleotides are TGTGCCAGCAGCCTAAGACTAAAAGAGCAGTTCTTC. This codes for CASSLRLKEQFF. Drawing the rest from reference TRBV5-5 and TRBJ2-1, the complete variable domain is DAGVTQSPTHLIKTRGQQVTLRCSPISGHKSVSWYQQVLGQGPQFIFQYYEKEERGRGNFPDRFSARQFPNYSSELNVNALLLGDSALYLCASSLRLKEQFFGPGTRLTVL.

The sample holds a few counts of this clonotype. The chain is built from TRBV6-5 and TRBJ2-1, with TRBD2 identical over 13 bases. The CDR3 spans 16 residues. CDR1 and CDR2 (germline): MNHEY, SVGAGI. V was clipped by 2 bases and J by 4 bases; unmatched bases: 2. CDR3 residues: CASSYRGLAGYNEQFF. CDR3 DNA sequence: TGTGCCAGCAGTTACCGGGGACTAGCGGGATACAATGAGCAGTTCTTC.

The chain carries TRBV7-9 and TRBJ2-2, with 9 bases that match TRBD1. Germline V gene data show CDR1 as SEHNR and CDR2 as FQNEAQ (reference sequence). Trimming removed 5 bases from V and 4 bases from J; junction bases left unmatched: 11. CDR3 length: 17 amino acids. The CDR3 loop is CASSQLPGQGPTGELFF. In DNA, the CDR3 is TGTGCCAGCAGCCAATTACCGGGACAGGGTCCCACCGGGGAGCTGTTTTTT.

This clonotype was seen a few times. The chain recombines TRBV3-1 with TRBJ2-1, with 13 positions matching TRBD2. Germline lookup yields CDR1 LGHDT and CDR2 YNNKEL (reference sequence). Trimming at V came to 4 bases and at J to 0 bases, leaving 3 bases not matched to a gene. The CDR3 runs 17 residues. The DNA for the CDR3 is TGTGCCAGCAGCCTTCGGACTAGCGGGAGCTCCTACAATGAGCAGTTCTTC. The encoded protein is CASSLRTSGSSYNEQFF.

The genes are TRBV27 and TRBJ1-2; 7 bases align to TRBD1. CDR1 is MNHEY, CDR2 SMNVEV, per germline (reference sequence). V shed 5 bases, J shed 4 bases, and the junction held 10 bases outside the gene matches. The CDR3 is 15 residues long. The CDR3: CASSGPGQSFYGYTF. Written as DNA, the CDR3 is TGTGCCAGCAGTGGCCCGGGACAGAGTTTCTATGGCTACACCTTC.

This clonotype occurred a few times. The V call is TRBV10-3, the J call TRBJ2-7; D possibly corresponds to TRBD2 (6 bases). Looked up from germline, CDR1 is ENHRY and CDR2 is SYGVKD. The V gene lost 6 bases and the J gene lost 0 bases, with 9 bases spanning the gap. The CDR3 is 13 amino acids. The CDR3 nucleotides are TGTGCCATCAGACCGGGACTCTCCTACGAGCAGTACTTC. Translated, it gives CAIRPGLSYEQYF.

The V and J genes are TRBV7-9 and TRBJ2-3, with 9 bases aligning to TRBD2. Per germline, CDR1 SEHNR and CDR2 FQNEAQ (reference sequence). V was clipped by 1 base and J by 2 bases; unmatched bases: 10. This CDR3 comprises 18 residues. This CDR3 is CASSLDWLAGNFTDTQYF. The CDR3 DNA reads as TGTGCCAGCAGCTTAGATTGGCTAGCGGGAAATTTCACAGATACGCAGTATTTT.

Only a few counts were recorded for this clonotype. This chain connects TRBV20-1 to TRBJ2-1; D gene uncertain. V lost 0 bases to trimming and J lost 5 bases, with 14 bases between them. The V gene's germline CDR1 is DFQATT and CDR2 SNEGSKA (reference sequence). The CDR3 runs to 15 residues. CDR3 sequence reads: CSARDLLTPHNEQFF. CDR3 sequence (DNA): TGCAGTGCTAGAGACCTCTTGACTCCTCACAATGAGCAGTTCTTC.

The CDR3 bases are TGCGCCAGCTTAGAGACGACTAGCGGACATCAAGAGACCCAGTACTTC. Protein: CASLETTSGHQETQYF. The chain is built from TRBV5-1 and TRBJ2-5; 9 bases are a match to TRBD2. V was clipped by 7 bases and J by 2 bases; unmatched bases: 12. Germline CDR1 reads SGHRS; CDR2 reads YFSETQ. CDR3 length equals 16 residues.

The chain has TRBV5-1 and TRBJ2-1; 9 nucleotides match TRBD2. The CDR3 runs 17 residues. The junction had 16 bases not matched to a gene; V was cut back by 4 bases and J by 8 bases. Germline V CDR1 and CDR2: SGHRS, YFSETQ. CDR3 sequence: CASSHSRGGRAGYEQFF. The CDR3 DNA reads as TGCGCCAGCAGCCACAGCCGGGGCGGGAGGGCTGGATATGAGCAGTTCTTC.

This clonotype was found a few times. The chain combines TRBV27 with TRBJ2-3; D uncertain. This CDR3 region has 13 residues. Germline V gene lookup returns CDR1 MNHEY and CDR2 SMNVEV (reference sequence). Trimming stripped 6 bases from V and 4 bases from J, with 11 bases between. The CDR3 here is CASRLRPPDTQYF. CDR3 in DNA: TGTGCCAGCAGACTACGTCCGCCAGATACGCAGTATTTT.

Remarks on this clonotype: This CDR3 fails to terminate in the conserved phenylalanine or tryptophan, so it likely reflects a read error. The chain employs TRBV5-1 and TRBJ2-7; D ambiguous. This CDR3 comprises 11 residues. Germline assignment: CDR1 SGHRS and CDR2 YFSETQ. V lost 2 bases to trimming and J lost 4 bases, with 4 bases between them. The CDR3 loop reads CASSFSYEQYL. CDR3 DNA: TGCGCCAGCAGCTTCAGTTACGAGCAGTACCTC.

This clonotype has a handful of counts. J is TRBJ2-1 and V is TRBV3-1, with D possibly being TRBD2 (5 bases). The CDR3 has 17 amino acids. V was shortened by 1 base and J by 4 bases, with 17 bases between the two germline ends. Germline CDR1 is LGHDT and CDR2 is YNNKEL (reference sequence). For the CDR3, the DNA is TGTGCCAGCAGCCAAGGGAGGCCATCTATTAGATACAATGAGCAGTTCTTC. Translated, it gives CASSQGRPSIRYNEQFF.

The CDR3 region has the DNA TGTGCCAGCAGCTCCGCGGGCGGCAATCAGCCCCAGCATTTT. Translated: CASSSAGGNQPQHF. This sequence joins TRBV28 and TRBJ1-5; D not resolved. CDR1 is MDHEN and CDR2 is SYDVKM in the germline V gene. This CDR3 has 14 residues. V dropped 6 bases and J dropped 2 bases, with 11 bases sitting between them.

This chain links TRBV2 with TRBJ2-1; TRBD2 matches 7 bases. Per germline, CDR1 SNHLY and CDR2 FYNNEI. Germline trimming cut 5 bases from V and 3 bases from J; bases unmatched to any gene: 7. The CDR3 extends over 15 amino acids. The CDR3 protein is CASSQGSGFYNEQFF. The CDR3 nucleotides are TGTGCCAGCAGTCAGGGTAGCGGGTTCTACAATGAGCAGTTCTTC.

This clonotype was observed many times. CDR3 nucleotide sequence: TGTGCCAGCACGCAGGGGTATGGCTACACCTTC. Its protein is CASTQGYGYTF. V and J are TRBV6-5 and TRBJ1-2; a weak D match, TRBD1 (6 bases). The CDR3 has 11 residues. Germline V lookup: CDR1 MNHEY, CDR2 SVGAGI. The germline V and J ends were trimmed by 7 bases and 5 bases, with 8 bases remaining between them.

This clonotype was seen ten or more times. The chain combines TRBV29-1 with TRBJ2-3, with 8 bases matching TRBD2. CDR3 length: 12 residues. V lost 8 bases, J lost 3 bases, and 4 bases stayed unmatched. The germline gives CDR1 SQVTM, CDR2 ANQGSEA. CDR3 DNA sequence: TGCAGCAGCGGGAGTCGAACAGATACGCAGTATTTT. This sequence encodes CSSGSRTDTQYF.